This is a list of T cell receptor beta chains from one sample in a study of blood T cell repertoires in COVID-19. Libraries were prepared by immunoSEQ multiplex PCR; TCRdb keeps only in-frame clonotypes and omits some of them. The sample yields 20,000 or so clones, about 89% seen once. Sequenced: peripheral blood. The receptors were gathered from a human donor in a cohort sampled during active COVID-19. The CDR3 runs from the conserved cysteine through the conserved F or W. The D gene is left open where the match is weak. Clone size is shown for a subset of rows, as once, few, many or a class of expanded clone.

TRBV6-4,TRBJ1-1,13,once,.,CASSNREGTEAFF,TGTGCCAGCAGTAACAGGGAGGGGACTGAAGCTTTCTTT
TRBV5-1,TRBJ1-1,15,.,.,CASSQEGSKGTEAFF,TGCGCCAGCAGCCAGGAGGGCAGCAAGGGGACTGAAGCTTTCTTT
TRBV4-3,TRBJ1-2,13,once,.,CASSQDRAYGYTF,TGCGCCAGCAGCCAAGACAGGGCCTATGGCTACACCTTC
TRBV7-2,TRBJ2-1,14,.,TRBD1,CASSLSGQDNEQFF,TGTGCCAGCAGCTTGTCTGGACAGGACAATGAGCAGTTCTTC
TRBV4-3,TRBJ1-1,13,.,.,CASSQDEGTEAFF,TGCGCCAGCAGCCAAGATGAGGGCACTGAAGCTTTCTTT
TRBV6-2/TRBV6-3,TRBJ1-1,12,.,.,CASSLERTEAFF,TGTGCCAGCAGTTTGGAGAGGACTGAAGCTTTCTTT
TRBV6-2/TRBV6-3,TRBJ2-1,15,.,TRBD2,CASSYGTSVYNEQFF,TGTGCCAGCAGTTATGGGACTAGCGTTTACAATGAGCAGTTCTTC
TRBV10-2,TRBJ1-6,14,.,TRBD1,CASKGTGLVAPLHF,TGCGCCAGCAAAGGGACAGGGCTCGTAGCACCCCTCCACTTT
TRBV5-6,TRBJ2-3,16,.,TRBD2,CASSLGLAGGTDTQYF,TGTGCCAGCAGCTTGGGGCTAGCGGGGGGCACAGATACGCAGTATTTT
TRBV5-8,TRBJ2-1,15,.,TRBD2,CASIRGGSSYNEQFF,TGTGCCAGCATCCGGGGGGGGAGCTCCTACAATGAGCAGTTCTTC
TRBV19,TRBJ2-2,15,.,.,CASRGGNANTGELFF,TGTGCCAGTAGGGGCGGGAACGCGAACACCGGGGAGCTGTTTTTT
TRBV6-5,TRBJ2-3,13,.,.,CASMRADTDTQYF,TGTGCCAGCATGCGGGCCGACACAGATACGCAGTATTTT
TRBV12-5,TRBJ1-1,13,.,TRBD1,CASTPGQITEAFF,TGTGCTAGTACCCCGGGACAGATCACTGAAGCTTTCTTT
TRBV3-1/TRBV3-2,TRBJ2-7,15,once,TRBD2,CASTQGLGTTYEQYF,TGTGCCAGCACCCAGGGACTAGGCACTACCTACGAGCAGTACTTC
TRBV18,TRBJ2-7,13,.,.,CASAQGDSYEQYF,TGTGCCAGCGCTCAGGGCGATTCCTACGAGCAGTACTTC
TRBV5-5,TRBJ2-3,17,.,TRBD2,CASSLGDLAGITDTQYF,TGTGCCAGCAGCTTGGGGGACTTAGCGGGAATCACAGATACGCAGTATTTT
TRBV7-9,TRBJ2-2,14,once,TRBD1,CASSPQGVAGELFF,TGTGCCAGCAGCCCTCAGGGGGTCGCCGGGGAGCTGTTTTTT
TRBV7-2,TRBJ2-3,15,.,TRBD1,CASSQQGFGTDTQYF,TGTGCCAGCAGCCAACAGGGGTTTGGGACAGATACGCAGTATTTT
TRBV2,TRBJ1-2,14,.,.,CASSLQGLAGGYTF,TGTGCCAGCAGCCTTCAGGGGCTAGCCGGAGGCTACACCTTC
TRBV7-9,TRBJ1-1,15,.,TRBD1,CASSSMTGILPEAFF,TGTGCCAGCAGCTCTATGACAGGGATCCTCCCTGAAGCTTTCTTT
TRBV2,TRBJ2-5,13,.,.,CASCTGSQETQYF,TGTGCCAGCTGTACGGGGTCGCAAGAGACCCAGTACTTC
TRBV3-1/TRBV3-2,TRBJ2-7,13,.,.,CASSQDRRRGQYF,TGTGCCAGCAGCCAAGATCGGCGGAGGGGGCAGTACTTC
TRBV7-2,TRBJ2-2,17,once,TRBD2,CASSQATSGGIAGELFF,TGTGCCAGCAGCCAAGCGACTAGCGGGGGGATTGCCGGGGAGCTGTTTTTT
TRBV7-8,TRBJ2-5,16,.,TRBD2,CASSIAGTSKQETQYF,TGTGCCAGCAGCATTGCCGGGACTAGTAAGCAAGAGACCCAGTACTTC
TRBV12-2,TRBJ2-1,12,.,.,CAGRLAVNEQFF,TGTGCAGGCCGACTAGCGGTCAATGAGCAGTTCTTC
TRBV5-1,TRBJ1-1,14,.,.,CASSLGAGLAEAFF,TGCGCCAGCAGCTTGGGGGCGGGCCTTGCTGAAGCTTTCTTT
TRBV29-1,TRBJ2-4,12,.,.,CSVRRDTHIQYF,TGCAGCGTGCGCCGGGACACTCACATTCAGTACTTC
TRBV20-1,TRBJ2-3,14,.,TRBD2,CSASRAGDPDTQYF,TGCAGTGCTAGTCGAGCGGGAGATCCAGATACGCAGTATTTT
TRBV15,TRBJ2-2,17,.,TRBD2,CATSRETSGGVGGELFF,TGTGCCACCAGCAGAGAGACTAGCGGGGGAGTGGGCGGGGAGCTGTTTTTT
TRBV10-1,TRBJ2-2,17,few,TRBD2,CASSRTSGRTRTGELFF,TGCGCCAGCAGTCGGACTAGCGGGAGGACCCGGACCGGGGAGCTGTTTTTT
TRBV27,TRBJ2-3,15,.,TRBD2,CASRPSGYSSDTQYF,TGTGCCAGCAGACCTAGCGGGTATTCATCAGATACGCAGTATTTT
TRBV4-3,TRBJ2-4,15,.,.,CASSQDLYGVNIQYF,TGCGCCAGCAGCCAAGACCTATACGGGGTGAACATTCAGTACTTC
TRBV9,TRBJ2-2,18,.,.,CASSPEGGVISNTGELFF,TGTGCCAGCAGCCCCGAAGGGGGGGTTATTTCGAACACCGGGGAGCTGTTTTTT
TRBV4-3,TRBJ2-2,17,.,TRBD2,CASSSKQLAGGTGELFF,TGCGCCAGCAGCTCAAAACAACTAGCGGGAGGCACCGGGGAGCTGTTTTTT
TRBV5-1,TRBJ1-2,13,.,.,CASSPTREWGYTF,TGCGCCAGCAGCCCGACTCGGGAGTGGGGGTACACCTTC
TRBV7-9,TRBJ2-1,11,once,.,CASSFSDEQFF,TGTGCCAGCAGCTTTTCGGATGAGCAGTTCTTC
TRBV19,TRBJ1-5,15,.,TRBD1,CASSLTHRGGQPQHF,TGTGCCAGTAGTTTAACACACAGGGGAGGACAGCCCCAGCATTTT
TRBV7-9,TRBJ2-1,19,.,.,CASSPLPGEGRGSYNEQFF,TGTGCCAGCAGCCCGTTACCGGGAGAGGGCCGAGGGTCCTACAATGAGCAGTTCTTC
TRBV18,TRBJ1-1,14,.,.,CASSERGGGTEAFF,TGTGCCAGCTCCGAGAGAGGGGGGGGAACTGAAGCTTTCTTT
TRBV5-3,TRBJ1-2,13,.,TRBD1,CARSAGTGNGYTF,TGTGCCAGAAGCGCCGGGACAGGGAACGGCTACACCTTC
TRBV6-1,TRBJ1-1,13,.,.,CASSETYGTEAFF,TGTGCCAGCAGTGAAACCTACGGCACTGAAGCTTTCTTT
TRBV30,TRBJ2-1,16,.,TRBD2,CAWSQILAGGNNEQFF,TGTGCCTGGAGTCAGATCCTAGCGGGGGGAAACAATGAGCAGTTCTTC
TRBV6-5,TRBJ1-4,15,.,.,CASTKWGERRGKLFF,TGTGCCAGCACCAAGTGGGGGGAGCGAAGGGGAAAACTGTTTTTT
TRBV6-2/TRBV6-3,TRBJ2-3,15,few,TRBD2,CASSPGNSGADTQYF,TGTGCCAGCAGTCCGGGGAACAGCGGGGCGGATACGCAGTATTTT
TRBV3-1/TRBV3-2,TRBJ2-5,15,.,.,CASSNTAGFRETQYF,TGTGCCAGCAGCAATACCGCGGGTTTTCGAGAGACCCAGTACTTC
TRBV5-1,TRBJ2-1,15,.,.,CASSLETSSYNEQFF,TGCGCCAGCAGCTTGGAAACTAGCTCCTACAATGAGCAGTTCTTC
TRBV3-1/TRBV3-2,TRBJ2-1,15,.,TRBD1,CASSREGQFYNEQFF,TGTGCCAGCAGCCGCGAGGGACAGTTCTACAATGAGCAGTTCTTC
TRBV13,TRBJ2-5,17,.,TRBD2,CASKPIILAGGRETQYF,TGTGCCAGCAAACCCATCATACTAGCGGGGGGTCGGGAGACCCAGTACTTC
TRBV11-3,TRBJ2-3,14,.,TRBD2,CASALAGGTDTQYF,TGTGCCAGCGCTCTAGCGGGGGGCACAGATACGCAGTATTTT
TRBV5-1,TRBJ2-4,15,.,.,CASSQGDFAKNIQYF,TGCGCCAGCAGCCAAGGGGACTTTGCCAAAAACATTCAGTACTTC
TRBV7-8,TRBJ2-3,15,.,TRBD1,CASSRGGTGTDTQYF,TGTGCCAGCAGCCGAGGTGGGACAGGGACAGATACGCAGTATTTT
TRBV19,TRBJ2-4,16,.,TRBD1,CASSTQGAIAKNIQYF,TGTGCCAGTAGTACCCAGGGGGCCATAGCCAAAAACATTCAGTACTTC
TRBV7-2,TRBJ2-1,11,.,TRBD2,CASSRGGEQFF,TGTGCCAGCAGCCGGGGGGGTGAGCAGTTCTTC
TRBV5-4,TRBJ2-3,17,.,.,CASSPQDFPVTTDTQYF,TGTGCCAGCAGCCCCCAGGACTTCCCGGTTACCACAGATACGCAGTATTTT
TRBV19,TRBJ2-5,13,.,.,CASSLQKRETQYF,TGTGCCAGTAGTCTTCAAAAGAGAGAGACCCAGTACTTC
TRBV4-2,TRBJ2-7,14,.,TRBD2,CASSQLAGGYEQYF,TGTGCCAGCAGCCAACTAGCGGGGGGCTACGAGCAGTACTTC
TRBV27,TRBJ2-2,14,.,TRBD1,CASSLDRGTGELFF,TGTGCCAGCAGCCTGGACAGGGGCACCGGGGAGCTGTTTTTT
TRBV19,TRBJ1-2,13,.,.,CASSPDKDYGYTF,TGTGCCAGTAGTCCAGACAAGGACTATGGCTACACCTTC
TRBV19,TRBJ2-4,17,.,TRBD2,CASIGLAGREAKNIQYF,TGTGCCAGTATCGGGCTAGCGGGAAGAGAGGCCAAAAACATTCAGTACTTC